This TCR beta chain appears in the sequencing data of a study of T cell responses to AZD1222 COVID-19 vaccine. Whole-study results and caveats: Within unmutated variant regions lay the reported targets of nearly half of spike-specific TCRs. Females outnumbered males among donors, who were mostly white British; clonal diversity was possibly underestimated. Sampling that yielded the repertoires occurred only after the peak T cell response.

The protocol was immunoSEQ multiplex PCR, while the TCRdb copy is restricted to in-frame clones and leaves out a portion. The repertoire has about 150,000 clones, approximately 90% of them found once; the top ten carry 1.8%. This clone came up once. Its specificity is not known. Unmatched junction bases numbered 4, after V lost 5 bases and J lost 3 bases. This CDR3 region has 13 residues. This clonotype was obtained from an adult in good health. The rearrangement links TRBV12-3 or TRBV12-4 to TRBJ2-7, with 7 bases aligning to TRBD2. This material consisted of peripheral blood, taken on day 0 of AZD1222 vaccination. The CDR3 region has the DNA TGTGCCAGCAGTAACCTAGCGGACTACGAGCAGTACTTC. It specifies CASSNLADYEQYF.